This T cell receptor beta chain was profiled in a study of cytomegalovirus exposure and HLA in healthy donors. Whole-study findings and limits: In a later analysis, a missense DCLRE1C variant was linked to TCR beta V- and J-gene trimming.

Remarks on this clone: Its cognate antigen is unknown.

PCR amplification relied on 60 Vbeta primers (plus 13 Jbeta primers). Profiled with immunoSEQ multiplex PCR; TCRdb holds only in-frame clones, not every one. The sample contains 90,000 to 100,000 clones, around 82% of which appear only once. The source of this sequence is a woman in her fifties or sixties in good health and CMV-seronegative. Sequencing input: PBMCs.

The DNA for the CDR3 is TGTGCCAGCAGCTTATGGGGCGGCTACACCGGGGAGCTGTTTTTT. Encoded protein: CASSLWGGYTGELFF. The genes are TRBV7-2 and TRBJ2-2; TRBD1 might be the D (5 bases). This CDR3 region has 15 residues. Germline lookup yields CDR1 SGHTA and CDR2 FQGNSA. The V gene lost 2 bases and the J gene lost 3 bases, with 10 bases spanning the gap.